This T cell receptor (beta chain) was identified in a study of blood T cell repertoires in COVID-19. For the study at large: Spain, Italy and the United States supplied samples that represented acute and convalescent COVID-19. Sources were T cells, B-cell-depleted T cells, or PBMCs; the material itself was cDNA or gDNA.

Per the authors' pipeline: Nucleated cell counts were estimated from reference gene primer amplification. Generated by immunoSEQ multiplex PCR, the TCRdb table keeps only in-frame clones and is missing some. From that table come the V and J calls and clone size; the DNA was used to work out D and trimming. The sample consists of about 370,000 clones, roughly 90% of them appearing once. Germline V CDR1 and CDR2: GTSNPN, SVGIG (reference sequence). V gave up 2 bases and J gave up 0 bases, with 17 bases separating them. This CDR3 comprises 18 residues. The chain recombines TRBV30 with TRBJ2-6, with a possible D match to TRBD2 (6 bases). Sequences were obtained from PBMCs or T cells enriched from blood (not recorded which). The source of this sequence is a woman younger than 45 who had recovered from COVID-19. The CDR3: CAWSLDIRRASGANVLTF. The CDR3 DNA sequence: TGTGCCTGGAGTCTAGACATCCGGAGGGCCTCTGGGGCCAACGTCCTGACTTTC. The full variable domain, its missing parts supplied by reference TRBV30 and TRBJ2-6, is SQTIHQWPATLVQPVGSPLSLECTVEGTSNPNLYWYRQAAGRGLQLLFYSVGIGQISSEVPQNLSASRPQDRQFILSSKKLLLSDSGFYLCAWSLDIRRASGANVLTFGAGSRLTVL.